Following are 32 T cell receptor beta chains from one sample sequenced in a study of glioma-infiltrating T cells after dendritic cell vaccination. Time point given: after dendritic cell vaccination, including at tumor progression/relapse. The repertoire was sequenced with immunoSEQ multiplex PCR; TCRdb's copy has only in-frame clones and lacks some. The table lists about 50,000 clones, roughly 90% of them singletons. Sequences were derived from blood, sampled after dendritic cell vaccination. These receptors were obtained from a human donor with glioblastoma.

On this clone: Different DNA sequences within this sample yield the same CDR3. The chain employs TRBV7-3 and TRBJ2-1; 9 bases are a match to TRBD2. The trim removed 3 bases at V and 2 bases at J, leaving 14 bases unmatched. Germline V gene data show CDR1 as SGHTA and CDR2 as FQGTGA. The CDR3 runs to 19 residues. The CDR3 reads CASSFWGLAGAPTYNEQFF. The CDR3 DNA follows: TGTGCCAGCAGCTTTTGGGGACTAGCTGGAGCCCCGACCTACAATGAGCAGTTCTTC.

This clone was counted a single time. The chain recombines TRBV28 with TRBJ1-5; D gene uncertain. The CDR3 loop spans 14 amino acids. Germline-derived CDR1 and CDR2 are MDHEN and SYDVKM. Trimming removed 3 bases from V and 6 bases from J, with 12 bases in between. CDR3 region: CASSFGGAVQPQHF. CDR3 sequence (DNA): TGTGCCAGCAGTTTCGGTGGAGCGGTTCAGCCCCAGCATTTT.

The chain recombines TRBV4-2 with TRBJ1-3; 7 bases line up with TRBD1. The CDR3 is 13 amino acids. V gave up 6 bases and J gave up 12 bases; unmatched junction bases: 11. CDR1 LGHNA and CDR2 YNFKEQ come from the germline V gene. The CDR3: CASSRDSRKGIYF. CDR3 sequence (DNA): TGTGCCAGCAGTCGGGACAGCCGAAAGGGCATATATTTT.

The chain joins TRBV7-9 to TRBJ2-3; 11 bases are a match to TRBD2. This CDR3 comprises 15 residues. The germline CDR1 and CDR2 sequences are SEHNR and FQNEAQ (reference sequence). V gave up 5 bases and J gave up 2 bases; unmatched junction bases: 3. The CDR3 here is CASSPTSGTTDTQYF. The CDR3 nucleotides read TGTGCCAGCAGCCCGACTAGCGGGACCACAGATACGCAGTATTTT.

V gene TRBV29-1 combines with J gene TRBJ1-4, with TRBD1 identical over 8 bases. J gave up 0 bases and V 4 bases, and 1 base lay outside the gene matches. From germline, CDR1 is SQVTM and CDR2 ANQGSEA. The CDR3 spans 14 residues. The CDR3 here is CSVGQGPTNEKLFF. In DNA, the CDR3 is TGCAGCGTTGGACAGGGGCCAACTAATGAAAAACTGTTTTTT.

This clone was recorded only once. The chain employs TRBV28 and TRBJ2-5; 9 nucleotides match TRBD2. Germline V gene data show CDR1 as MDHEN and CDR2 as SYDVKM. J was trimmed by 2 bases and V by 7 bases; bases with no gene match: 8. The CDR3 loop spans 15 amino acids. In nucleotides, the CDR3 is TGTGCCAGCAACCGCCCGACTAGCGGACAAGAGACCCAGTACTTC. Translation gives CASNRPTSGQETQYF. The full variable domain, with the rest looked up from reference TRBV28 and TRBJ2-5, is DVKVTQSSRYLVKRTGEKVFLECVQDMDHENMFWYRQDPGLGLRLIYFSYDVKMKEKGDIPEGYSVSREKKERFSLILESASTNQTSMYLCASNRPTSGQETQYFGPGTRLLVL.

CDR3 coding DNA: TGTGCCTTAGGGGCCAGGGGCGAGCAGTACTTC. Protein sequence: CALGARGEQYF. The chain is built from TRBV28 and TRBJ2-7; D is possibly TRBD1 (6 bases). From germline, CDR1 is MDHEN and CDR2 SYDVKM. Between the trimmed V and J ends, which lost 11 bases and 6 bases, there was a span of 14 bases. The CDR3 has 11 residues. The whole variable domain, filled in from reference TRBV28 and TRBJ2-7, reads DVKVTQSSRYLVKRTGEKVFLECVQDMDHENMFWYRQDPGLGLRLIYFSYDVKMKEKGDIPEGYSVSREKKERFSLILESASTNQTSMYLCALGARGEQYFGPGTRLTVT.

A note on this clone: Relative to the germline gene, one junction end is altered; a read error may explain this. This chain links TRBV5-1 with TRBJ1-3, with unresolved D. Germline values: CDR1 SGHRS, CDR2 YFSETQ. The CDR3 spans 15 residues. CDR3 in amino acids: CASSLDGISGSTIYF. Written as DNA, the CDR3 is TGCGCCAGCAGCTTGGACGGGATCTCTGGAAGCACCATATATTTT.

This clone occurred a few times. This chain uses TRBV19 with TRBJ1-1, with D tentatively TRBD1 (6 bases). The CDR3 consists of 15 residues. Germline V CDR1 and CDR2: LNHDA, SQIVND (reference sequence). V lost 8 bases to trimming and J lost 0 bases, with 16 bases between them. The CDR3 here is CASLPGQYMNTEAFF. In DNA, the CDR3 is TGTGCCAGTCTACCCGGACAGTACATGAACACTGAAGCTTTCTTT.

The J gene is TRBJ2-5, the V gene TRBV7-2, with D tentatively TRBD1 (5 bases). The assigned J gene may be wrong: the sequence end matches TRBJ2-7 better. This CDR3 contains 13 residues. The V gene's germline CDR1 is SGHTA and CDR2 FQGNSA. The CDR3 spells CASSFTGSYEQYF. The CDR3 bases are TGTGCCAGCAGTTTTACAGGCTCCTACGAGCAGTACTTC.

The chain joins TRBV27 to TRBJ2-1, with a weak D call TRBD2 (5 bases). V lost 6 bases and J 16 bases, leaving 19 bases between the germline ends. The CDR3 consists of 12 residues. Per the germline V gene, CDR1 is MNHEY and CDR2 is SMNVEV (reference sequence). The CDR3 bases are TGTGCCAGCAGCAACTTAGGACTGAGCGAATTCTTC. This sequence encodes CASSNLGLSEFF.

The chain couples TRBV19 to TRBJ2-3; maybe TRBD2 (6 bases). V lost 3 bases to trimming and J lost 7 bases, with 20 bases between them. Germline CDR1 LNHDA, CDR2 SQIVND (reference sequence). The CDR3 spans 16 residues. The DNA for the CDR3 is TGTGCCAGTAGTATCATGGCTCTAGCGCGGGTGAATACGCAGTATTTT. It yields the protein CASSIMALARVNTQYF.

CDR3 bases: TGCGCCAGCAGCTTGGAAAGCGGGAGGGCATCATACGAGCAGTACTTC. It is translated as CASSLESGRASYEQYF. The chain carries TRBV5-1 and TRBJ2-7; 10 positions agree with TRBD2. The CDR3 length is 16 residues. Germline CDR1 SGHRS, CDR2 YFSETQ. The ends lost 0 bases at V and 4 bases at J; junction bases unmatched: 7.

The chain carries TRBV29-1 and TRBJ1-1; no clear D. The CDR3 consists of 13 residues. In germline, CDR1 is SQVTM, CDR2 ANQGSEA. Trimming left V 3 bases short and J 1 base short, with 9 bases between. The CDR3 DNA reads as TGCAGCGTTGATGTCGGCGGGAACACTGAAGCTTTCTTT. Amino acid sequence: CSVDVGGNTEAFF.

This chain links TRBV13 with TRBJ2-1; D is perhaps TRBD2 (6 bases). V was pared by 5 bases and J by 8 bases, with 10 bases between. Germline V CDR1 and CDR2: PRHDT, FYEKMQ (reference sequence). This CDR3 is built from 12 residues. The DNA of the CDR3 is TGTGCCAGCAGCCAGGCGGGGTATGAGCAGTTCTTC. Protein product: CASSQAGYEQFF.

This clone was observed once. The DNA of the CDR3 is TGTGCCAGCCCTCAGCCGGGCCGCGGGTCCAGCTCCTACAATGAGCAGTTCTTC. This gives the protein CASPQPGRGSSSYNEQFF. The V call is TRBV7-9, the J call TRBJ2-1; D might be TRBD2 (5 bases). The V gene's germline CDR1 is SEHNR and CDR2 FQNEAQ (reference sequence). Trimming left V 8 bases short and J 0 bases short, with 23 bases between. The CDR3 sequence is 18 residues long.

The chain couples TRBV19 to TRBJ2-7; D perhaps matches TRBD2 (6 bases). Trimming took 3 bases from V and 0 from J, leaving 9 bases between them. This CDR3 spans 14 amino acids. CDR1 is LNHDA, CDR2 SQIVND, per germline (reference sequence). CDR3 region: CASSISGVSYEQYF. Here the CDR3 DNA reads TGTGCCAGTAGTATTTCGGGAGTCTCCTACGAGCAGTACTTC.

The V gene is TRBV28, the J gene TRBJ2-1, with TRBD2 as a possible D gene (5 bases). This CDR3 comprises 14 residues. V shed 6 bases and J shed 5 bases, with 14 bases lying between them. The germline CDR1 and CDR2 sequences are MDHEN and SYDVKM. The chain's CDR3 is CASSPLGLNNEQFF. In DNA form, the CDR3 reads TGTGCCAGCAGCCCTCTCGGACTGAACAATGAGCAGTTCTTC.

This sequence joins TRBV18 and TRBJ1-2; 7 bases are shared with TRBD1. The CDR3 extends over 14 amino acids. J gave up 4 bases and V 2 bases, and 4 bases lay outside the gene matches. Germline V gives CDR1 KGHSH, CDR2 LQKENI. The CDR3 sequence: CASSPGTESYGYTF. CDR3 nucleotide sequence: TGTGCCAGCTCACCAGGGACAGAAAGCTATGGCTACACCTTC.

The chain has TRBV7-3 and TRBJ2-3; 8 bases are a match to TRBD2. The germline gives CDR1 SGHTA, CDR2 FQGTGA. Unmatched junction bases numbered 13, after V lost 5 bases and J lost 6 bases. The CDR3 length is 16 residues. DNA of the CDR3: TGTGCCAGCAGCGCAAGCGGGGGCCCCTCCGGGGATACGCAGTATTTT. This encodes CASSASGGPSGDTQYF.

This chain uses TRBV11-2 with TRBJ2-7, with 8 bases aligning to TRBD2. V trimming: 3 bases; J trimming: 3 bases; junction bases outside the gene matches: 7. The CDR3 sequence is 15 residues long. CDR1 is SGHAT, CDR2 FQNNGV, per germline. CDR3 protein: CASSFNSGVLYEQYF. The CDR3 DNA sequence: TGTGCCAGCAGCTTTAATAGCGGGGTTCTCTACGAGCAGTACTTC.

The J gene is TRBJ2-2, the V gene TRBV11-3, with D possibly being TRBD2 (6 bases). Trimming took 4 bases from V and 1 from J, leaving 16 bases between them. The CDR3 is 17 residues long. Germline CDR1 SGHNT, CDR2 YENEEA. CDR3 amino acids: CASSSTGVWGNTGELFF. CDR3 DNA sequence: TGTGCCAGCAGCTCCACGGGGGTTTGGGGGAACACCGGGGAGCTGTTTTTT.

The chain carries TRBV5-1 and TRBJ1-4; TRBD1 matches at 10 bases. Germline CDR1 is SGHRS and CDR2 is YFSETQ. The CDR3 runs to 15 residues. J was trimmed by 8 bases and V by 1 base; bases with no gene match: 5. CDR3 bases: TGCGCCAGCAGCTTGCCCGGGACAGGGGCCGAAAAACTGTTTTTT. This encodes CASSLPGTGAEKLFF.

The CDR3 sequence: CASRLGIFRSNQPQHF. The DNA for the CDR3 is TGTGCCAGCAGGTTAGGTATATTTAGAAGCAATCAGCCCCAGCATTTT. The rearrangement joins TRBV28 to TRBJ1-5; D gene uncertain. V lost 6 bases and J 1 base, leaving 16 bases between the germline ends. The CDR3 consists of 16 residues. CDR1 and CDR2 (germline): MDHEN, SYDVKM.

The genes are TRBV15 and TRBJ1-3; 8 bases fit TRBD1. The CDR3 extends over 18 amino acids. Germline V gives CDR1 LNHNV, CDR2 YYDKDF (reference sequence). Trimming took 4 bases from V and 2 from J; bases not matched to a gene: 13. The CDR3 spells CATSIQGARRMTGNTIYF. Here the CDR3 DNA reads TGTGCCACCAGCATTCAGGGGGCTAGGAGAATGACTGGAAACACCATATATTTT.

V is TRBV19 and J is TRBJ2-5, with D tentatively TRBD2 (6 bases). V was clipped by 3 bases and J by 5 bases, with 10 bases between them. The CDR3 spans 13 residues. CDR1 and CDR2 from the germline V gene are LNHDA and SQIVND (reference sequence). CDR3 residues: CASSINGGETQYF. The DNA for the CDR3 is TGTGCCAGTAGTATCAATGGGGGGGAGACCCAGTACTTC.

This clone was counted a single time. The gene calls are TRBV5-1 and TRBJ2-5, with 10 nucleotides matching TRBD2. With 6 bases clipped from V and 3 bases from J, the junction kept 5 bases outside the gene matches. Germline loops: CDR1 SGHRS, CDR2 YFSETQ. The CDR3 is 14 residues long. CDR3 in amino acids: CASNTAGGKETQYF. In DNA, the CDR3 is TGCGCCAGCAACACAGCGGGAGGGAAAGAGACCCAGTACTTC.

The CDR3 loop reads CASRSGYEQYF. DNA of the CDR3: TGTGCCAGCAGGTCCGGGTACGAGCAGTACTTC. The chain uses TRBV28 and TRBJ2-7; no clear D gene. Germline CDR1 is MDHEN and CDR2 is SYDVKM. The V end lost 6 bases, the J end lost 4 bases, and 7 bases lay between the germline ends. The CDR3 is 11 amino acids.

This chain links TRBV15 with TRBJ2-5, with 11 bases lining up with TRBD1. Unmatched junction bases numbered 6, after V lost 8 bases and J lost 4 bases. Germline CDR1 reads LNHNV; CDR2 reads YYDKDF (reference sequence). This CDR3 region has 14 residues. The CDR3 DNA sequence: TGTGCCACCGGGGGACAGGGGGTCCGAGAGACCCAGTACTTC. Translated, it gives CATGGQGVRETQYF.

The V gene is TRBV9, the J gene TRBJ1-5; unclear D gene. The germline CDR1 and CDR2 sequences are SGDLS and YYNGEE. V lost 4 bases and J 5 bases, leaving 13 bases between the germline ends. CDR3 length: 14 residues. Here the CDR3 DNA reads TGTGCCAGCAGCCTACGGGGAGACGATCAGCCCCAGCATTTT. This codes for CASSLRGDDQPQHF.

The chain recombines TRBV27 with TRBJ2-7, with 8 positions matching TRBD2. The J segment lost 4 bases and the V segment lost 3 bases, leaving 5 bases of the junction unmatched. CDR1 and CDR2 from the germline V gene are MNHEY and SMNVEV (reference sequence). The CDR3 is 14 amino acids. CDR3 in DNA: TGTGCCAGCAGTTTTGTGGCGGGAGGTTACGAGCAGTACTTC. This codes for CASSFVAGGYEQYF.

To note about this clone: At one of its ends the junction is not consistent with the germline gene, which may arise from a read error. The chain links TRBV18 to TRBJ2-7; TRBD1 matches at 10 bases. Germline V gene lookup returns CDR1 KGHSH and CDR2 LQKENI. CDR3 size: 14 residues. The CDR3 sequence is CASSSGTGVGEQHF. For the CDR3, the DNA is TGTGCCAGCTCGTCCGGGACAGGGGTGGGCGAGCAGCACTTC.